This T cell receptor beta chain was recovered during a study of T cell responses to AZD1222 COVID-19 vaccine. Here immunoSEQ multiplex PCR was the method, and the copy in TCRdb shows in-frame clones only, minus some. The table has under 150,000 clones, approximately 92% seen once; the top ten hold around 1.9%. The CDR3 contains 13 residues. The germline V gene has CDR1 SGHRS and CDR2 YFSETQ. Concerning this clone: A junction end diverges from the germline sequence, so it may reflect a read error.

The sequences come from peripheral blood, collected 28 days after the second AZD1222 dose. This chain links TRBV5-1 with TRBJ2-7; TRBD1 agrees at 7 bases. This sequence originates from an adult who received the AZD1222 COVID-19 vaccine. CDR3 amino acids: CASSLDRPYEQYF. The CDR3, as DNA: TGCGCCAGCAGTTTGGACAGGCCCTACGAGCAGTACTTC.